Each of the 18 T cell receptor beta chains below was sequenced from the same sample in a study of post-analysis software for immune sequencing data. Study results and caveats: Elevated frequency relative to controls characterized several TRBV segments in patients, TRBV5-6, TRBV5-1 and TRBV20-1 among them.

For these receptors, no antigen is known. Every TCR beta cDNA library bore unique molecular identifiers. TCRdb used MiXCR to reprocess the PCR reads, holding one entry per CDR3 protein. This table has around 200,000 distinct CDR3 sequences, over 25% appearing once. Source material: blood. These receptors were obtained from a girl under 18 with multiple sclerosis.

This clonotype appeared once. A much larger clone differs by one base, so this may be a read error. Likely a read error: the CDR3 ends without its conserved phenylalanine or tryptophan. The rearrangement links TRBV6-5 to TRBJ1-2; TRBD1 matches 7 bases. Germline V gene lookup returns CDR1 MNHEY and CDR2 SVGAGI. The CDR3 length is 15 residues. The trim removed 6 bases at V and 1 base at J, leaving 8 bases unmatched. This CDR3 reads CASSPTGRVNYGYTC. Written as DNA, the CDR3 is TGTGCCAGCAGCCCGACAGGGCGTGTTAACTATGGCTACACCTGC.

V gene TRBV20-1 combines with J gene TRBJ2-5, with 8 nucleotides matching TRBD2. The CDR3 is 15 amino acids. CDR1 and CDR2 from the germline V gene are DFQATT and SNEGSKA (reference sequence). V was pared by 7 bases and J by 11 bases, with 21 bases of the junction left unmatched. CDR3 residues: CSVSKWSGGSKEQYF. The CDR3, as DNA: TGCAGTGTTTCCAAGTGGTCGGGAGGGTCTAAAGAGCAGTACTTC.

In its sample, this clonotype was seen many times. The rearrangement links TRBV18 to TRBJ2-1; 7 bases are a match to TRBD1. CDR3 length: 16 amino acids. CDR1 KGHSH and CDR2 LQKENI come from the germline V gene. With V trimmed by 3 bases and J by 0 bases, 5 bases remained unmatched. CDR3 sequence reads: CASSPQDRSSYNEQFF. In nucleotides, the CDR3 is TGTGCCAGCTCACCCCAGGACAGGAGCTCCTACAATGAGCAGTTCTTC.

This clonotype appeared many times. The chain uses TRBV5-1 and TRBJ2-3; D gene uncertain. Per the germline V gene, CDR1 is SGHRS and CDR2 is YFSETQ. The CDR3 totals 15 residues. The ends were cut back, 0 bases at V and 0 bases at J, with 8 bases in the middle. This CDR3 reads CASSLGGISTDTQYF. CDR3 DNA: TGCGCCAGCAGCTTGGGAGGTATCAGCACAGATACGCAGTATTTT.

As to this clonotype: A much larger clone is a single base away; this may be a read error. The CDR3, as DNA: TGCGGTCCTAACGTGGGGGGCTCCTACAATGAGCAGTTCTTC. This codes for CGPNVGGSYNEQFF. This sequence joins TRBV20-1 and TRBJ2-1; D perhaps matches TRBD2 (6 bases). The CDR3 is made up of 14 amino acids. Germline lookup yields CDR1 DFQATT and CDR2 SNEGSKA (reference sequence).

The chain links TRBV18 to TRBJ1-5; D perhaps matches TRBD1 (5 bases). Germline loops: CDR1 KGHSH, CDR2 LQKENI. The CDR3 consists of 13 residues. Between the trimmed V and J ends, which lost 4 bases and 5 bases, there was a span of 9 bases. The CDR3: CASSLTDYQPQHF. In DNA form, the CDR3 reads TGTGCCAGCTCACTGACAGATTATCAGCCCCAGCATTTT.

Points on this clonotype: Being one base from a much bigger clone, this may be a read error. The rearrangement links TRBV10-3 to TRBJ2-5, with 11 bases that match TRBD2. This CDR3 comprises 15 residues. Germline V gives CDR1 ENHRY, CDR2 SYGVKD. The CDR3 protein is CATWQGTSGQETQDF. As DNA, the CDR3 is TGTGCCACCTGGCAGGGGACTAGCGGACAAGAGACCCAGGACTTC.

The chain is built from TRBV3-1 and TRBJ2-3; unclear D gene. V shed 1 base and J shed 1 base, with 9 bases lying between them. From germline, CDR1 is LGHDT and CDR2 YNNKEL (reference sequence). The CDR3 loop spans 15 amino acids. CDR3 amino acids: CASSQVLTGTDTQYF. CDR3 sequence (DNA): TGTGCCAGCAGCCAAGTTTTAACGGGCACAGATACGCAGTATTTT.

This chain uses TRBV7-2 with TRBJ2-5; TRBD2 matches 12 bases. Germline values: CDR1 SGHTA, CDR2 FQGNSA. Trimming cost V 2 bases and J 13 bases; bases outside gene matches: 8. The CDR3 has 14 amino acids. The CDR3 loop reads CASSLTGLAGPRYF. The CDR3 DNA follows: TGTGCCAGCAGCTTAACGGGACTAGCGGGCCCTAGGTACTTC.

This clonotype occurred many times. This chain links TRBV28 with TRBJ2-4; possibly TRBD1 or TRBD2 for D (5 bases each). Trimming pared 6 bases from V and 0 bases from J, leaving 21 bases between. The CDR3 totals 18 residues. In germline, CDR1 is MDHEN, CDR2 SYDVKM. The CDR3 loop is CASSPNNPRDLAKNIQYF. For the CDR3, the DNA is TGTGCCAGCAGCCCCAACAATCCTCGGGACCTAGCCAAAAACATTCAGTACTTC.

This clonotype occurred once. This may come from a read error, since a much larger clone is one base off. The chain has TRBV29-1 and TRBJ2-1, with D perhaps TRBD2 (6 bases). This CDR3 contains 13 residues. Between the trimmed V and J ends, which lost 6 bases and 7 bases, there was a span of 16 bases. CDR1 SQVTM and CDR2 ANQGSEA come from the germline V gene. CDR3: CSVEGVRRNEQFF. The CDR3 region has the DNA TGCAGCGTGGAGGGAGTCCGGCGGAATGAGCAGTTCTTC.

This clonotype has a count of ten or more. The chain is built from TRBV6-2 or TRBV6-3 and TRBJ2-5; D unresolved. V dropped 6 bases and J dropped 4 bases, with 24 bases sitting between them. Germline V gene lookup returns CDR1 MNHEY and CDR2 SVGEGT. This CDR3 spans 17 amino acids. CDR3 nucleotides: TGTGCCAGCAGCTACCACTCGGGCAGCTATGCCGTAGAGACCCAGTACTTC. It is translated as CASSYHSGSYAVETQYF.

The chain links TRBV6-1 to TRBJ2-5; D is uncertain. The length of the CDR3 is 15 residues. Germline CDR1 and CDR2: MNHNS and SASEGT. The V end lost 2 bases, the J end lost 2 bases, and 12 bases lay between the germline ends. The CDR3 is CASSERATVQETQYF. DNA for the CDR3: TGTGCCAGCAGTGAACGGGCGACCGTACAAGAGACCCAGTACTTC.

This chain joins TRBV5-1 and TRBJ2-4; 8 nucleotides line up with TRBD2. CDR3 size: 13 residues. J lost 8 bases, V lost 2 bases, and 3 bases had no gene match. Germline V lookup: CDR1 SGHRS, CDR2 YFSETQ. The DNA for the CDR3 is TGCGCCAGCAGCTTAGCGGGAGAGGACATTCAGTACTTC. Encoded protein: CASSLAGEDIQYF.

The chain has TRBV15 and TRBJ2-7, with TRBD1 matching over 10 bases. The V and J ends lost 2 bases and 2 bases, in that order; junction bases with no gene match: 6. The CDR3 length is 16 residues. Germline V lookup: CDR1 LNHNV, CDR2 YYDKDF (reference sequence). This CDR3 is CATSRLDRGRTYEQYF. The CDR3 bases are TGTGCCACCAGCAGACTTGACAGGGGGCGAACCTACGAGCAGTACTTC.

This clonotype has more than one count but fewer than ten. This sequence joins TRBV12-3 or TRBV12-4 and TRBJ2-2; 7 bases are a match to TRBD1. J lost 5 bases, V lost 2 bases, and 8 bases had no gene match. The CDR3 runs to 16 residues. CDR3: CASSLYTRGRTGELFF. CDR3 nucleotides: TGTGCCAGCAGTTTATATACGAGGGGGCGGACCGGGGAGCTGTTTTTT.

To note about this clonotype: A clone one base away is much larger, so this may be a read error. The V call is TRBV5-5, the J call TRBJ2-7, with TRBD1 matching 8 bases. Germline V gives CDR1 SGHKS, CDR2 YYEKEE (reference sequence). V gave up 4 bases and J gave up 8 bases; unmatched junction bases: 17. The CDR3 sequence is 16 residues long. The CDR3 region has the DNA TGTGCCAGCAGCCCGACAGCCAGGGGGCTCTCGTACAAGCAGTACTTC. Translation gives CASSPTARGLSYKQYF.

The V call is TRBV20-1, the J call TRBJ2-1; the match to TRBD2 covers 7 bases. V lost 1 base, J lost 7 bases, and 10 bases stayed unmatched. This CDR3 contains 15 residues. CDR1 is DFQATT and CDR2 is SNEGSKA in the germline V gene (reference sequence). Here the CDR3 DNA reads TGCAGTGCTAGAGTTGCGGGAGAGGTTTGGAATGAGCAGTTCTTC. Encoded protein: CSARVAGEVWNEQFF.